The T cell receptor beta chain under discussion was sequenced for a study of shared clonotypes between healthy human individuals. Study as a whole: Used for every donor were three CD4 naive, three CD4 memory, two CD8 naive and one CD8 memory plate.

In the naive CD8 group, cells lacked CD45RO and were positively selected for CCR7, so terminally differentiated effector memory CD45RA+ cells were left out. Adult Caucasians living in Nashville, Tennessee made up all of the donors. On this clone: Its antigen is unidentified.

Authors' processing steps: ImmunoSEQ output held junction-only sequences without quality scores, so filtering differed. The table came from immunoSEQ multiplex PCR; TCRdb's copy has only in-frame clones and leaves some out. V, J and clone size derive from that table, while D and trimming were established from the DNA sequence. The table shows around 1,900,000 clones, with 85% to 95% occurring only once. Study-level results: The four-donor shared clonotypes exceeded non-shared clonotypes in generation probability, with non-shared ones scoring lower.

CDR3 length equals 16 residues. Germline trimming cut 5 bases from V and 5 bases from J; bases unmatched to any gene: 9. Germline V gene sequence: CDR1 SEHNR, CDR2 FQNEAQ (reference sequence). The sequencing sample was made of naive CD8+ T cells from PBMCs. The chain combines TRBV7-9 with TRBJ2-1, with TRBD2 matching 10 bases. The receptor was isolated from a man between 18 and 35 years old in good health. Some clones in this sample may be carry-over from other donors' samples. The DNA of the CDR3 is TGTGCCAGCAGCCAGAGGGCTAGCGGGAGTGACAATGAGCAGTTCTTC. Its translation: CASSQRASGSDNEQFF. Based on the CDR3 plus reference TRBV7-9 and TRBJ2-1, the full variable domain is DTGVSQNPRHKITKRGQNVTFRCDPISEHNRLYWYRQTLGQGPEFLTYFQNEAQLEKSRLLSDRFSAERPKGSFSTLEIQRTEQGDSAMYLCASSQRASGSDNEQFFGPGTRLTVL.